One sample yielded the 19 T cell receptor beta chains listed below, sequenced in a study of Ad26.COV2.S vaccination and SARS-CoV-2 variants. Regarding treatment: 19 received Ad26.COV2.S at low or high dose, single or two shots; roughly 5 received placebo; per-sample allocation not given. Specimen acquisition occurred on day 63 following the initial vaccine or placebo injection. Sequenced by immunoSEQ multiplex PCR; TCRdb stores in-frame clones only, minus some. Altogether about 320,000 clones are present, roughly 90% being singletons, with the ten largest covering 5.5%. The sequences come from peripheral blood, collected in a trial of Ad26.COV2.S vaccine versus placebo. The receptors come from a person aged 18-65 years who received the Ad26.COV2.S COVID-19 vaccine or a placebo.

J is TRBJ2-7 and V is TRBV2, with 12 positions matching TRBD2. V gave up 1 base and J gave up 11 bases; unmatched junction bases: 0. CDR3 length: 12 amino acids. Looked up from germline, CDR1 is SNHLY and CDR2 is FYNNEI. The CDR3 reads CASSEGTSGEYF. The CDR3 bases are TGTGCCAGCAGTGAAGGGACTAGCGGGGAGTACTTC.

The sample holds a few counts of this clone. The gene calls are TRBV28 and TRBJ1-6; the D is unclear. Germline V gene data show CDR1 as MDHEN and CDR2 as SYDVKM. The CDR3 runs to 15 residues. The V gene lost 7 bases and the J gene lost 7 bases, with 17 bases spanning the gap. This chain's CDR3 is CASKLIFLWNSPLHF. CDR3 sequence (DNA): TGTGCCAGCAAATTAATATTTCTCTGGAATTCACCCCTCCACTTT.

In this sample, this clone turned up a few times. The V and J genes are TRBV6-2 or TRBV6-3 and TRBJ2-7; D remains ambiguous. V lost 5 bases to trimming and J lost 3 bases, with 11 bases between them. This CDR3 is built from 13 residues. Germline assignment: CDR1 MNHEY and CDR2 SVGEGT. The CDR3: CASSHGLGYEQYF. The CDR3 nucleotides read TGTGCCAGCAGTCACGGATTGGGCTACGAGCAGTACTTC.

The rearrangement uses TRBV30 and TRBJ1-6; no clear D gene. Germline lookup yields CDR1 GTSNPN and CDR2 SVGIG (reference sequence). Trimming pared 7 bases from V and 10 bases from J, leaving 14 bases between. CDR3 length: 12 amino acids. The CDR3 coding sequence is TGTGCCTCGACGGCCCCTAGGTCACCCCTCCACTTT. As protein: CASTAPRSPLHF. Based on the CDR3 plus reference TRBV30 and TRBJ1-6, the full variable domain is SQTIHQWPATLVQPVGSPLSLECTVEGTSNPNLYWYRQAAGRGLQLLFYSVGIGQISSEVPQNLSASRPQDRQFILSSKKLLLSDSGFYLCASTAPRSPLHFGNGTRLTVT.

The chain couples TRBV20-1 to TRBJ1-2, with a possible D match to TRBD1 (5 bases). This CDR3 is built from 16 residues. Germline loops: CDR1 DFQATT, CDR2 SNEGSKA (reference sequence). V was pared by 3 bases and J by 2 bases, with 19 bases between. The CDR3 spells CSASPGPPDGNYGYTF. DNA for the CDR3: TGCAGTGCTAGTCCGGGGCCACCCGATGGAAACTATGGCTACACCTTC.

The chain employs TRBV4-1 and TRBJ2-5; TRBD2 agrees at 13 bases. With 1 base clipped from V and 5 bases from J, the junction kept 10 bases outside the gene matches. The CDR3 consists of 18 residues. Germline assignment: CDR1 MGHRA and CDR2 YSYEKL. The DNA for the CDR3 is TGCGCCAGCAGCCAAGGTCCAACTAGCGGGGGGGCCGGGGAGACCCAGTACTTC. It is translated as CASSQGPTSGGAGETQYF.

The CDR3 sequence is CASSLGRVLYDEQFF. DNA of the CDR3: TGCGCCAGCAGCTTGGGTCGGGTTTTGTACGATGAGCAGTTCTTC. The chain links TRBV5-1 to TRBJ2-1; D not resolved. Between the trimmed V and J ends, which lost 0 bases and 8 bases, there was a span of 15 bases. Germline CDR1 reads SGHRS; CDR2 reads YFSETQ. This CDR3 has 15 residues.

Points on this clone: The same CDR3 also results from other DNA sequences found in this sample. This CDR3 reads CASSAGTSGYNEQFF. The CDR3 DNA sequence: TGTGCCAGCAGCGCCGGGACTAGCGGTTACAATGAGCAGTTCTTC. This chain joins TRBV9 and TRBJ2-1; 11 nucleotides align to TRBD2. The CDR3 spans 15 residues. CDR1 is SGDLS, CDR2 YYNGEE, per germline. Trimming cost V 3 bases and J 4 bases; bases outside gene matches: 3.

This chain joins TRBV6-5 and TRBJ1-1; D gene unclear. Trimming shortened V by 2 bases and J by 0 bases, and 10 bases separated the two germline ends. Germline CDR1 reads MNHEY; CDR2 reads SVGAGI. The CDR3 has 15 residues. CDR3 in amino acids: CASSYGPLMNTEAFF. The CDR3 nucleotides are TGTGCCAGCAGTTACGGGCCTCTCATGAACACTGAAGCTTTCTTT.

This clone was observed a handful of times. J is TRBJ1-5 and V is TRBV7-8; D is unresolved. Germline CDR1 SGHVS, CDR2 FQNEAQ. Trimming pared 5 bases from V and 8 bases from J, leaving 13 bases between. The CDR3 totals 13 residues. In DNA form, the CDR3 reads TGTGCCAGCAGCCTCGGCCCCCGGGAGCCCCAGCATTTT. As protein: CASSLGPREPQHF.

This clone was seen more than once but under ten times. The V gene is TRBV5-6, the J gene TRBJ2-3; TRBD1 matches at 7 bases. Germline V gene sequence: CDR1 SGHDT, CDR2 YYEEEE. The CDR3 totals 12 residues. J lost 10 bases, V lost 4 bases, and 6 bases had no gene match. CDR3 loop: CASSQWTGAQYF. The CDR3 DNA reads as TGTGCCAGCAGCCAATGGACAGGTGCGCAGTATTTT.

The J gene is TRBJ2-3, the V gene TRBV25-1; D gene uncertain. The germline gives CDR1 MGHDK, CDR2 SYGVNS. This CDR3 spans 13 amino acids. V lost 3 bases and J lost 7, with 11 bases in between. The CDR3 loop reads CASSDPGRYTQYF. DNA of the CDR3: TGTGCCAGCAGTGACCCTGGCCGGTATACGCAGTATTTT.

The V and J genes are TRBV7-2 and TRBJ1-1; D gene unclear. Per the germline V gene, CDR1 is SGHTA and CDR2 is FQGNSA. Trimming removed 0 bases from V and 4 bases from J, with 12 bases in between. CDR3 length: 15 residues. The CDR3 protein is CASSLASGMGTEAFF. DNA for the CDR3: TGTGCCAGCAGCTTAGCCTCGGGGATGGGCACTGAAGCTTTCTTT.

The CDR3 protein is CASSRDTEAFF. For the CDR3, the DNA is TGTGCCAGCAGCAGGGACACTGAAGCTTTCTTT. This chain uses TRBV7-9 with TRBJ1-1; D gene ambiguous. V lost 5 bases and J 3 bases, leaving 4 bases between the germline ends. CDR1 SEHNR and CDR2 FQNEAQ come from the germline V gene (reference sequence). The CDR3 is 11 residues long.

The CDR3, as DNA: TGTGCCAGCAGTTACGGCCGGGAAGCTTTCTTT. This sequence encodes CASSYGREAFF. This chain links TRBV6-5 with TRBJ1-1, with D hard to call. Trimming pared 2 bases from V and 8 bases from J, leaving 6 bases between. Looked up from germline, CDR1 is MNHEY and CDR2 is SVGAGI. The CDR3 loop spans 11 amino acids.

This rearrangement joins TRBV27 to TRBJ1-4, with D possibly being TRBD1 (5 bases). Germline lookup yields CDR1 MNHEY and CDR2 SMNVEV (reference sequence). The ends were cut back, 2 bases at V and 4 bases at J, with 14 bases in the middle. CDR3 size: 16 residues. The CDR3 loop is CASSLTPGPYNEKLFF. The CDR3 nucleotides read TGTGCCAGCAGTTTAACCCCAGGGCCCTATAATGAAAAACTGTTTTTT.

V and J are TRBV9 and TRBJ2-2, with 7 bases lining up with TRBD2. The germline V gene has CDR1 SGDLS and CDR2 YYNGEE. The V gene end was trimmed by 0 bases and the J gene end by 7 bases; junction bases not matched to a gene: 12. CDR3 length: 17 residues. CDR3 nucleotide sequence: TGTGCCAGCAGCGTAGAGCCCCGAACGGGGGGTTTCGGGGAGCTGTTTTTT. Protein sequence: CASSVEPRTGGFGELFF.

The chain employs TRBV27 and TRBJ2-2; 7 positions agree with TRBD1. Germline CDR1 is MNHEY and CDR2 is SMNVEV (reference sequence). Trimming at V came to 4 bases and at J to 1 base, leaving 3 bases not matched to a gene. The CDR3 spans 15 residues. The CDR3 bases are TGTGCCAGCAGTTCGACAGGGCTGAACACCGGGGAGCTGTTTTTT. It is translated as CASSSTGLNTGELFF.

The chain is built from TRBV19 and TRBJ2-5; TRBD2 might be the D (6 bases). The germline V gene has CDR1 LNHDA and CDR2 SQIVND (reference sequence). The CDR3 has 15 amino acids. The ends were cut back, 4 bases at V and 2 bases at J, with 14 bases in the middle. The DNA of the CDR3 is TGTGCCAGTAGTAACCATCGGAGGGGACAAGAGACCCAGTACTTC. This gives the protein CASSNHRRGQETQYF.